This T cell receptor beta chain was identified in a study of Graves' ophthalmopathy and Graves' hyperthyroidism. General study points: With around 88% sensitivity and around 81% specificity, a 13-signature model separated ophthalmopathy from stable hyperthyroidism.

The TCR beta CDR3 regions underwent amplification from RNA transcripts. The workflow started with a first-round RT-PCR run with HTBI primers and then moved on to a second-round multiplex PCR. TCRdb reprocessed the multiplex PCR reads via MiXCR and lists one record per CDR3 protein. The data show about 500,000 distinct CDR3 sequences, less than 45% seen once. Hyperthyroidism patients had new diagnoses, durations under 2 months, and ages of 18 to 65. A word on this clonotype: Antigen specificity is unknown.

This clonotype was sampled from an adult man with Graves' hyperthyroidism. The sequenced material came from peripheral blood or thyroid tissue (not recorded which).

As DNA, the CDR3 is TGTGCCAGCAGTCCGGGGACTAGCGGGAGGGCCTGGTCCTCCTACGAGCAGTACTTC. Protein sequence: CASSPGTSGRAWSSYEQYF. The chain couples TRBV12-3 or TRBV12-4 to TRBJ2-7; TRBD2 agrees at 16 bases. This CDR3 region has 19 residues. With V trimmed by 5 bases and J by 0 bases, 10 bases remained unmatched.